Sequencing of this T cell receptor (beta chain) was carried out in a study of blood T cell repertoires in COVID-19. The ends were cut back, 4 bases at V and 1 base at J, with 11 bases in the middle. Germline V lookup: CDR1 SGHRS, CDR2 YFSETQ. The CDR3 runs to 14 residues. Libraries were prepared by immunoSEQ multiplex PCR; TCRdb keeps only in-frame clonotypes and omits some of them. The table lists 250,000 to 300,000 clones, around 90% of them singletons, with around 2% in the top ten. The sample was PBMCs or T cells enriched from blood (not recorded which). This clonotype originated in a woman in her sixties in a cohort exposed to, infected with or recovered from COVID-19 (not recorded which). The chain employs TRBV5-1 and TRBJ1-1; weak D call: TRBD1 (6 bases). CDR3 in DNA: TGCGCCAGCAGCCCCGGGACACCGAACACTGAAGCTTTCTTT. As protein: CASSPGTPNTEAFF.